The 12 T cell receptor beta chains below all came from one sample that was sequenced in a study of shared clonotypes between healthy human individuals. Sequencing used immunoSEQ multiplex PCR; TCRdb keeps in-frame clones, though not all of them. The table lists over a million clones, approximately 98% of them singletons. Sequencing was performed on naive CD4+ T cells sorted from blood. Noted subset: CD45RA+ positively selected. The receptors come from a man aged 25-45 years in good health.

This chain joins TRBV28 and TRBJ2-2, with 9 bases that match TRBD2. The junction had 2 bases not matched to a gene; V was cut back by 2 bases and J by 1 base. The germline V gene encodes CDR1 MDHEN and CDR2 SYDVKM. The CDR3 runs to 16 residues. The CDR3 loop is CASSLVLAGNTGELFF. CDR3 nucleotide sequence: TGTGCCAGCAGTTTAGTACTAGCGGGGAACACCGGGGAGCTGTTTTTT.

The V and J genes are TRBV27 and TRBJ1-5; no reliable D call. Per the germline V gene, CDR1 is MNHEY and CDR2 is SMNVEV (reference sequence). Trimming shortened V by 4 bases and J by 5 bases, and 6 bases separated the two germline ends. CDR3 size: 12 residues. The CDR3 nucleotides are TGTGCCAGCAGTTCGGGCCATCAGCCCCAGCATTTT. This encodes CASSSGHQPQHF.

In DNA, the CDR3 is TGTGCCAGCACCTTCACCGGTTGGTCAGAGGACACTGAAGCTTTCTTT. It encodes CASTFTGWSEDTEAFF. The rearrangement joins TRBV7-9 to TRBJ1-1; D gene unclear. Germline CDR1 SEHNR, CDR2 FQNEAQ (reference sequence). The CDR3 extends over 16 amino acids. The V and J ends lost 7 bases and 3 bases respectively, with 21 bases between them.

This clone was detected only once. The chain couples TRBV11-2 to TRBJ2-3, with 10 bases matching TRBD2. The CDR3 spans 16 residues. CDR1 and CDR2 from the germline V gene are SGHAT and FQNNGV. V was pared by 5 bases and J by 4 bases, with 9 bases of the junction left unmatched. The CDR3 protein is CASSAPAGGPADTQYF. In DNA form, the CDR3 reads TGTGCCAGCAGCGCTCCAGCGGGAGGGCCGGCAGATACGCAGTATTTT.

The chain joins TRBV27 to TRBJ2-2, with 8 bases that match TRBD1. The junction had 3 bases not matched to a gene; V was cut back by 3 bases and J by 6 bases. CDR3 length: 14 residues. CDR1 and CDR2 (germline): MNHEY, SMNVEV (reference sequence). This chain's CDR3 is CASSFGQGSGELFF. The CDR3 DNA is TGTGCCAGCAGTTTCGGACAGGGCTCCGGGGAGCTGTTTTTT.

The CDR3 here is CASSRYQSGDQNSGANVLTF. The CDR3 region has the DNA TGTGCCAGCTCACGATACCAGTCCGGGGACCAAAACTCTGGGGCCAACGTCCTGACTTTC. The rearrangement links TRBV18 to TRBJ2-6; D is perhaps TRBD1 or TRBD2 (5 bases each). Trimming removed 4 bases at V and 0 bases at J, with 22 bases between. CDR1 KGHSH and CDR2 LQKENI come from the germline V gene. This CDR3 is built from 20 residues.

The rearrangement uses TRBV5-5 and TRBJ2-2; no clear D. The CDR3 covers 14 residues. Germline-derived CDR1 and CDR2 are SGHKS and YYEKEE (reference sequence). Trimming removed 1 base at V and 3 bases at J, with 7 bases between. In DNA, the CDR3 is TGTGCCAGCAGCTTGCCCGGCTACACCGGGGAGCTGTTTTTT. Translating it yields CASSLPGYTGELFF.

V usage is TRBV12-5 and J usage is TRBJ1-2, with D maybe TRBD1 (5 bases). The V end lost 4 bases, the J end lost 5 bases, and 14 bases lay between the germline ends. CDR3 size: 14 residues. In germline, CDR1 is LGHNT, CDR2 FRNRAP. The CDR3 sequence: CASGYGLGAYGYTF. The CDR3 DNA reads TGTGCTAGTGGTTACGGACTTGGGGCGTATGGCTACACCTTC.

CDR3 DNA sequence: TGCGCCAGCAGCTTGGCCGGGACAGGGAATCAAGAGACCCAGTACTTC. Translating gives CASSLAGTGNQETQYF. The genes are TRBV5-1 and TRBJ2-5; 9 positions agree with TRBD1. The CDR3 covers 16 residues. V gave up 0 bases and J gave up 2 bases; unmatched junction bases: 5. Germline V gene sequence: CDR1 SGHRS, CDR2 YFSETQ.

The CDR3 is CATQGAPGTEAFF. The CDR3 DNA sequence: TGTGCCACCCAAGGGGCTCCGGGCACTGAAGCTTTCTTT. V usage is TRBV2 and J usage is TRBJ1-1, with a weak D call TRBD1 (5 bases). Germline loops: CDR1 SNHLY, CDR2 FYNNEI. V lost 10 bases to trimming and J lost 4 bases, with 16 bases between them. The CDR3 runs to 13 residues. Full variable domain (outside the CDR3, taken from reference TRBV2 and TRBJ1-1): EPEVTQTPSHQVTQMGQEVILRCVPISNHLYFYWYRQILGQKVEFLVSFYNNEISEKSEIFDDQFSVERPDGSNFTLKIRSTKLEDSAMYFCATQGAPGTEAFFGQGTRLTVV.

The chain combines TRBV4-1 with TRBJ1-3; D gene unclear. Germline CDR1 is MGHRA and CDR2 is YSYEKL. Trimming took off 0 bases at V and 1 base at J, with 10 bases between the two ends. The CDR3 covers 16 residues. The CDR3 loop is CASSQDLKRSGNTIYF. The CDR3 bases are TGCGCCAGCAGCCAAGATCTAAAGAGATCTGGAAACACCATATATTTT.

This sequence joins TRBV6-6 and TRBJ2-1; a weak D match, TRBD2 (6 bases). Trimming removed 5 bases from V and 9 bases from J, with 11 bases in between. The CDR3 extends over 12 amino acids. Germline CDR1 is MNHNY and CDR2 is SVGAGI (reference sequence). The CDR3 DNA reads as TGTGCCAGCAGTGATCGGGAGTTTGAGCAGTTCTTC. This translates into CASSDREFEQFF.